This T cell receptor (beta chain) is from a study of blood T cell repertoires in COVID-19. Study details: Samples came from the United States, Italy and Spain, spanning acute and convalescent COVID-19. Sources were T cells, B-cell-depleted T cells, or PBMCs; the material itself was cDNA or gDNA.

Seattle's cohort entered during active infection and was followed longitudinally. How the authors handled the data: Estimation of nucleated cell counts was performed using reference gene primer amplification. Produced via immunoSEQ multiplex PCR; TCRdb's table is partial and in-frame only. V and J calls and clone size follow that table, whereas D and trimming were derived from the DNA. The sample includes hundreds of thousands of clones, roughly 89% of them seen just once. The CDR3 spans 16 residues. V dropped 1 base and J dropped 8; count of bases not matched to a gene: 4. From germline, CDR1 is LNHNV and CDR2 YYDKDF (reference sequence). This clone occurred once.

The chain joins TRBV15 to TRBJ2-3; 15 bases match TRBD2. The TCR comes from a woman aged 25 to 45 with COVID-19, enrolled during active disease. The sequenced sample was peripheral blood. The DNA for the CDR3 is TGTGCCACCAGCAGAGGGTCGGGACTAGCGGGGGGTACGCAGTATTTT. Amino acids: CATSRGSGLAGGTQYF.